This T cell receptor (beta chain) stems from a study of blood T cell repertoires in COVID-19. Study summary: Specimens from acute and convalescent COVID-19 originated in the United States, Italy and Spain.

After removal of 1 base from V and 1 base from J, the junction contained 1 base not matched to a gene. Germline assignment: CDR1 SGHTA and CDR2 FQGNSA. This CDR3 region has 15 residues. Clones were sequenced by immunoSEQ multiplex PCR, and TCRdb holds only the in-frame ones, with some missing. The profile shows 380,000 or so clones, more than 75% of them singletons. The sequencing input was peripheral blood. The rearrangement joins TRBV7-2 to TRBJ2-5; 9 nucleotides agree with TRBD2. The receptor's source is a human donor with acute or convalescent COVID-19. The donor label of this sample is uncertain. The CDR3 region is CASSLGRGGQETQYF. CDR3 DNA: TGTGCCAGCAGCTTAGGGCGGGGGGGCCAAGAGACCCAGTACTTC.